This T cell receptor beta chain comes out of a study of blood T cell repertoires in COVID-19. The overall study: Samples taken during acute and convalescent COVID-19 were collected in the United States, Italy and Spain.

The method was immunoSEQ multiplex PCR; TCRdb's version includes in-frame clones alone and lacks a portion of them. The sample gives a few hundred thousand clones, 85% to 90% of which show up once; 6.2% is in the top ten. The V gene's germline CDR1 is SGHAT and CDR2 FQNNGV. With 5 bases clipped from V and 8 bases from J, the junction kept 8 bases outside the gene matches. The CDR3 extends over 14 amino acids. V is TRBV11-2 and J is TRBJ1-2; 10 bases match TRBD1. This sequence originates from a man in his sixties who had recovered from COVID-19. The sample consisted of peripheral blood. The CDR3 sequence is CASSIGQGDGGYTF. The CDR3, as DNA: TGTGCCAGCAGCATCGGACAGGGGGATGGGGGCTACACCTTC.